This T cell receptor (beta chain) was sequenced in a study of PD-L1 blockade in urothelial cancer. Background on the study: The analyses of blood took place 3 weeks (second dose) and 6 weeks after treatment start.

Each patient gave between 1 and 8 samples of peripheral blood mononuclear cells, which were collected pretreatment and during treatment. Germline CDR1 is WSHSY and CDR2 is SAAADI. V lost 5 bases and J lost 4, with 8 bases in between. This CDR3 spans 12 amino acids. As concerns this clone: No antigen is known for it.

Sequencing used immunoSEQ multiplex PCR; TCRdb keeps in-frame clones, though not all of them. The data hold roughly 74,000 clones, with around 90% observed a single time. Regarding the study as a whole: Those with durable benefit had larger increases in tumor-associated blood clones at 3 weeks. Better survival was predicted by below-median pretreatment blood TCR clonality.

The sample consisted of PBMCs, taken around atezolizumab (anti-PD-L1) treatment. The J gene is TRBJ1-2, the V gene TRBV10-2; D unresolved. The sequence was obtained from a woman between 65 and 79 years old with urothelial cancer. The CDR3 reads CASSPGIYGYTF. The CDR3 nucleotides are TGCGCCAGCAGTCCAGGCATCTATGGCTACACCTTC.